This TCR beta chain was captured in a study of OX40 agonist ivuxolimab in advanced cancers. Study details: Patients were treated with intravenous ivuxolimab, dosed at 0.01 to 10 mg/kg and infused every 2 weeks. Patients were about 83% male with ages about 23 to 90, mean about 65. Findings of the study overall: Expanded clones were, on average, more numerous among CD8+ T cells than CD4+.

For this clone: Its antigen is unidentified.

Assay: immunoSEQ multiplex PCR; the TCRdb copy retains only in-frame clones and omits some. This sample has about 74,000 clones, with about 82% found just once. V shed 4 bases and J 4 bases; nucleotides not matched to a gene: 3. The CDR3 is 13 amino acids. Germline loops: CDR1 SGHAT, CDR2 FQNNGV. Sequences were derived from CD4+ or CD8+ T cells sorted from blood, sampled in a trial of the OX40 agonist ivuxolimab. J is TRBJ2-5 and V is TRBV11-2; 7 nucleotides match TRBD1. The receptor comes from an adult with an advanced solid tumor such as melanoma, head and neck, liver or kidney cancer. The CDR3 protein is CASSSDRVETQYF. CDR3 nucleotide sequence: TGTGCCAGCAGCTCCGACAGGGTAGAGACCCAGTACTTC.